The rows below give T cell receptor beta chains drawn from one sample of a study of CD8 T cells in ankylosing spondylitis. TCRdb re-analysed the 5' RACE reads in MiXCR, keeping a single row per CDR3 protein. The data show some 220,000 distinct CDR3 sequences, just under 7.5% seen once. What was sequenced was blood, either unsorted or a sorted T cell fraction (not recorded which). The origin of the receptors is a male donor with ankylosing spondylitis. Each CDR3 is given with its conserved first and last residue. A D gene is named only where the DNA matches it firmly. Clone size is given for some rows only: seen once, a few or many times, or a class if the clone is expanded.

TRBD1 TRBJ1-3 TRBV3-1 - TGTGCCAGCAGCCAAGCCATCGGGGTGTCGGGCAGGGGGCCTGGAAACACCATATATTTT CASSQAIGVSGRGPGNTIYF
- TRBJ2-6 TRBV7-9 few TGTGCCAGCAGTCCTAGCAGCTCTGGGGCCAACGTCCTGACTTTC CASSPSSSGANVLTF
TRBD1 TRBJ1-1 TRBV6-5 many TGTGCCAGCAGTTATCCGGGACAGAGCGCTGAAGCTTTCTTT CASSYPGQSAEAFF
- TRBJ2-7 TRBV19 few TGTGCCAGTAGTATTCGGGACACGAGCTCCTACGAGCAGTACTTC CASSIRDTSSYEQYF
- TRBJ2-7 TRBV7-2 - TGTGCCAGCAGCTCCCCGACCGAATTTCCCTACGAGCAGTACTTC CASSSPTEFPYEQYF
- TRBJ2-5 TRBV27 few TGTGCCAGCAGCCGCTATGCCGTCGTCGGCCTGGAGACCCAGTACTTC CASSRYAVVGLETQYF
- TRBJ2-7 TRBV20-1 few TGCAGTGCTAGAGGAGGCAGGGAAACCTACGAGCAGTACTTC CSARGGRETYEQYF
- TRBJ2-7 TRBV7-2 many TGTGCCAGCAGCTTTCAAGGGTTGGTTCTCCGCGAGCAGTACTTC CASSFQGLVLREQYF
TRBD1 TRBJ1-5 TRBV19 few TGTGCCAGTAGTACCACAGGGGATCAGCCCCAGCATTTT CASSTTGDQPQHF
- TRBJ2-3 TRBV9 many TGTGCCAGCAGCGCCGACGGATCTACAGATACGCAGTATTTT CASSADGSTDTQYF
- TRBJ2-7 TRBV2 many TGTGCCAGCAGACCCCGGGTCTCCCCTTCCTACGAGCAGTACTTC CASRPRVSPSYEQYF
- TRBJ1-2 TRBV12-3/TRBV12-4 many TGTGCCAGCAGTTTAGACCGGGTCTATGGCTACACCTTC CASSLDRVYGYTF
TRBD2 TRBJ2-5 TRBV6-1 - TGTCCCAGCAGTGGTTCTAGCGGGAGGGCCCCAGTGACCCAGTACTTC CPSSGSSGRAPVTQYF
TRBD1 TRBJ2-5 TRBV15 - TGTGCCACCAGGGACAGGGGTAACGAGACCCAGTACTTC CATRDRGNETQYF
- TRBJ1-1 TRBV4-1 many TGCGCCAGCAGCCAAGTGGGGGGGATTGACAGGCGGGCTGAAGCTTTCTTT CASSQVGGIDRRAEAFF
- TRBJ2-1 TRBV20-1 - TGCAGTGCTAGATGGGCGACAGATTACAATGAGCAGTTCTTC CSARWATDYNEQFF
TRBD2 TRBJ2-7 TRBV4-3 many TGCGCCAGCAGCCACGGACTAGCGGCTTACGAGCAGTACTTC CASSHGLAAYEQYF
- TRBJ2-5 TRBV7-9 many TGTGCCAGCAGCTTAGTACTTTCGGAAGAGACCCAGTACTTC CASSLVLSEETQYF
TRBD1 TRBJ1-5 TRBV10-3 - TGTGCCATCAGCCGGACAGGGAGCAATCAGCCCCAGCATTTT CAISRTGSNQPQHF
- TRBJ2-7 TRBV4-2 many TGTGCCAGCAGCCAAGGGATCCTCTACGAGCAGTACTTC CASSQGILYEQYF
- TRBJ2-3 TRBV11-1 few TGTGCCAGCAGCTTAGAAGGGCTTAGCACAGATACGCAGTATTTT CASSLEGLSTDTQYF
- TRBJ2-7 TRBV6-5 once TGTGCCAGCAGTTCCCTTCCGTCGACCAGCTCCTACGAGCAGTACTTC CASSSLPSTSSYEQYF
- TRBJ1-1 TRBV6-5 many TGTGCCAGCAGTTACTCTAGGGTCTTGGAAGCTTTCTTT CASSYSRVLEAFF
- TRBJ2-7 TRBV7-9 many TGTGCCAGCAGCCCTACAGGGCTGTCCTACGAGCAGTACTTC CASSPTGLSYEQYF
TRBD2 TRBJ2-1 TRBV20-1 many TGCAGTGCTGGACTAGCGGGAGACTACAATGAGCAGTTCTTC CSAGLAGDYNEQFF
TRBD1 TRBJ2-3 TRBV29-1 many TGCAGCGTTGAGACAGGGGGGAGCACAGATACGCAGTATTTT CSVETGGSTDTQYF
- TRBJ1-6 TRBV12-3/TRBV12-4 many TGTGCCAGCAGCCTTAGCGGGGGAGGAGGGAATTCACCCCTCCACTTT CASSLSGGGGNSPLHF
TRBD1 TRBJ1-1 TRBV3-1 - TGTGCCTGCTGCCAAGTTATACCCCAAAGGGACAGGGGCACTGAAGCTTTCTTT CACCQVIPQRDRGTEAFF
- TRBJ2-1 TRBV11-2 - TGTGCCAGCAGCTTTTTAGCGGACTTAACCCTCTCCTACAATGAGCAGTTCTTC CASSFLADLTLSYNEQFF
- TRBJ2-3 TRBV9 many TGTGCCAGCTCTTATCGGGGCACAGATACGCAGTATTTT CASSYRGTDTQYF
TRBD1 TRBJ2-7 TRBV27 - TGTGCCAGCAGTTTACAAACAGGGGGCGCTGACTACGAGCAGTACTTC CASSLQTGGADYEQYF
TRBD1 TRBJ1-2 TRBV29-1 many TGCAGCGTTGAAGATACAGGGGTTTATGGCTACACCTTC CSVEDTGVYGYTF
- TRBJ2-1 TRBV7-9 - TGTGCCAGCAGCCCGCCAGCGGACTCCTACAATGAGCAGTTCTTC CASSPPADSYNEQFF
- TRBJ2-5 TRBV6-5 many TGTGCCAGCAGTTCGAACCGGGACCTCCAAGAGACCCAGTACTTC CASSSNRDLQETQYF
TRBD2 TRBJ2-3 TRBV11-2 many TGTGCCAGCAGCCCCACTAGCGGCCTAAGCACAGATACGCAGTATTTT CASSPTSGLSTDTQYF
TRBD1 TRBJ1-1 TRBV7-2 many TGTGCCAGCAGGCCTACGACAGGGGGAAACACTGAAGCTTTCTTT CASRPTTGGNTEAFF
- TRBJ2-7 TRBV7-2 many TGTGCCAGCAGTTTCGGGACCGTATACGAGCAGTACTTC CASSFGTVYEQYF
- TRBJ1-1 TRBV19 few TGTGCCAGTAGTATCTTTAGTGGGGCTGAAGCTTTCTTT CASSIFSGAEAFF
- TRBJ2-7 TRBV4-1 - TGCGCCAGCAGCCAGGGATCGAGGACGACCTACGAGCAGTACTTC CASSQGSRTTYEQYF
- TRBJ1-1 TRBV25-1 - TGTGCCAGCAGTGAATCACAGACTGAAGCTTTCTTT CASSESQTEAFF
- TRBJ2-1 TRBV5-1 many TGCGCCAGCAGCGTAAATAATGAGCAGTTCTTC CASSVNNEQFF
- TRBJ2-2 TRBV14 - TGTGCCAGCAGCCAGCGACCGAACACCGGGGAGCTGTTTTTT CASSQRPNTGELFF
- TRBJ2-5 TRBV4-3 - TGCGCCAGCAGCCAAGGATCAACTAGCCAAGAGACCCAGTACTTC CASSQGSTSQETQYF
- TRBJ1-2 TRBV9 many TGTGCCAGCAGCGTAGCGGACAGACATTATGGCTACACCTTC CASSVADRHYGYTF
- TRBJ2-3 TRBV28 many TGTGCCAGCAGTTTGGGACTCCGGAATACGCAGTATTTT CASSLGLRNTQYF
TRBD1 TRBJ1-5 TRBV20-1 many TGCAGTGCTCATGCGGACTCAGGGGGCAGTCAGCCCCAGCATTTT CSAHADSGGSQPQHF
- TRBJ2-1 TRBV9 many TGTGCCAGCGGCGGGGCGAGCTCCTACAATGAGCAGTTCTTC CASGGASSYNEQFF
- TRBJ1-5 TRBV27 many TGTGCCAGCAGTTTATCAGAAGGTTGGAATCAGCCCCAGCATTTT CASSLSEGWNQPQHF
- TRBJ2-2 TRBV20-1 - TGCAGTGCTAGACTCCCCCCCCAGGGGTGGAACACCGGGGAGCTGTTTTTT CSARLPPQGWNTGELFF
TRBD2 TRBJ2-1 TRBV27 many TGTGCCAGCAGGATTAGCGGGAGGGCCTATGAGCAGTTCTTC CASRISGRAYEQFF
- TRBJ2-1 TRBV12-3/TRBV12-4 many TGTGCCAGCAGTTTAGGGGCAGTGGCCTACAATGAGCAGTTCTTC CASSLGAVAYNEQFF
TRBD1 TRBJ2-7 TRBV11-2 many TGTGCCAGCAGCCTCTCCGGGACAGGGGGCATCGAGCAGTACTTC CASSLSGTGGIEQYF
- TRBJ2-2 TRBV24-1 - TGTGCCACCAGGGGGTTCGACGACACCGGGGAGCTGTTTTTT CATRGFDDTGELFF
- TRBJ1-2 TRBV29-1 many TGCAGCGCCATGACAGGCAACTATGGCTACACCTTC CSAMTGNYGYTF
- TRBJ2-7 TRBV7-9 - TGTGCCAGCAGCTATCACAGCCACGACTACTACGAGCAGTACTTC CASSYHSHDYYEQYF
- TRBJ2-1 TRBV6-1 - TGTGCTCTTAGGACAGTTTACAATGAGCAGTTCTTC CALRTVYNEQFF
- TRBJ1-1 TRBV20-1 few TGCAGTGCTAGAGATACGGGCCCCCGGGGGAACACTGAAGCTTTCTTT CSARDTGPRGNTEAFF
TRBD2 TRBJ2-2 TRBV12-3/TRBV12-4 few TGTGCCAGCATTACAGGGACTAGCGGGAGCTCGCCGAACACCGGGGAGCTGTTTTTT CASITGTSGSSPNTGELFF
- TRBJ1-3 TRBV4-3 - TGCGCCAGCACCAGCCTGAGCTCTGGAAACACCATATATTTT CASTSLSSGNTIYF